This TCR beta chain was identified during a study of blood T cell repertoires in COVID-19. CDR3 size: 15 residues. Deletions cut 6 bases from V and 5 bases from J, with 14 bases between. Germline CDR1 WNHNN, CDR2 SYGVQD (reference sequence). The method was immunoSEQ multiplex PCR; TCRdb's version includes in-frame clones alone and lacks a portion of them. The data show approximately 250,000 clones, 80% to 90% seen once. This TCR came from a man in his forties or fifties with acute or convalescent COVID-19. This chain uses TRBV10-1 with TRBJ1-6, with no clear D. Material: peripheral blood. CDR3 sequence reads: CASRQTPENNSPLHF. CDR3 in DNA: TGCGCCAGCAGACAGACCCCTGAGAATAATTCACCCCTCCACTTT.